The 28 T cell receptor beta chains presented below share a single source sample, sequenced in a study of early T cells in non-severe SARS-CoV-2 infection. TCRdb independently ran MiXCR on the 5' RACE reads; one entry per CDR3 protein. This sample has around 80,000 distinct CDR3 sequences; approximately 12% occur once, and the top ten carry about 3.4%. The sequenced material came from whole blood. These receptors all stem from an adult who was a healthcare worker with PCR-confirmed SARS-CoV-2 infection or an uninfected control (not recorded which).

A few counts support this clonotype. This CDR3 is CASSRGQGVSGANVLTF. DNA of the CDR3: TGTGCCAGCAGCCGTGGACAGGGCGTTTCTGGGGCCAACGTCCTGACTTTC. The chain combines TRBV28 with TRBJ2-6; 8 nucleotides match TRBD1. V was clipped by 6 bases and J by 1 base; unmatched bases: 8. The CDR3 has 17 residues. The germline V gene encodes CDR1 MDHEN and CDR2 SYDVKM.

To note about this clonotype: A read error may account for a junction end that differs from germline. CDR3 nucleotide sequence: TGTGCCAGCAGTTTGACAGAGGGGTTAGCGGTATTC. Protein sequence: CASSLTEGLAVF. V gene TRBV28 combines with J gene TRBJ2-5, with D possibly being TRBD2 (6 bases). This CDR3 region has 12 residues. Germline CDR1 and CDR2: MDHEN and SYDVKM.

The gene calls are TRBV27 and TRBJ2-1; TRBD1 matches at 7 bases. CDR3 size: 14 residues. Germline V gene data show CDR1 as MNHEY and CDR2 as SMNVEV (reference sequence). With 6 bases clipped from V and 7 bases from J, the junction kept 9 bases outside the gene matches. CDR3 amino acids: CASSGQEVVNEQFF. In DNA form, the CDR3 reads TGTGCCAGCAGCGGACAGGAAGTTGTAAATGAGCAGTTCTTC.

This rearrangement joins TRBV27 to TRBJ2-4; D gene ambiguous. The germline V and J ends were trimmed by 2 bases and 6 bases, with 8 bases remaining between them. CDR1 and CDR2 (germline): MNHEY, SMNVEV (reference sequence). The CDR3 has 13 residues. CDR3 in amino acids: CASSLNGRNIQYF. The DNA for the CDR3 is TGTGCCAGCAGTTTAAATGGGCGAAACATTCAGTACTTC.

The chain links TRBV28 to TRBJ2-3, with TRBD1 as a possible D gene (6 bases). This CDR3 is 11 amino acids long. In germline, CDR1 is MDHEN, CDR2 SYDVKM. V was trimmed by 8 bases and J by 7 bases, leaving 10 bases between them. Here the CDR3 reads CASGGLNTQYF. CDR3 DNA: TGTGCCAGCGGGGGCCTAAATACGCAGTATTTT.

This clonotype was counted ten times or more. CDR3 region: CATSREGPGGANVLTF. CDR3 bases: TGTGCCACCAGCAGAGAAGGGCCTGGGGGGGCCAACGTCCTGACTTTC. The rearrangement uses TRBV15 and TRBJ2-6; D unresolved. Trimming left V 0 bases short and J 4 bases short, with 10 bases between. This CDR3 is built from 16 residues. CDR1 and CDR2 (germline): LNHNV, YYDKDF (reference sequence).

This clonotype has ten or more counts. This chain links TRBV6-1 with TRBJ1-1, with D unresolved. CDR3 size: 16 residues. CDR1 and CDR2 from the germline V gene are MNHNS and SASEGT. Trimming stripped 1 base from V and 1 base from J, with 13 bases between. The CDR3 DNA reads TGTGCCAGCAGTGAAGGTGTGTGGCGGACGAACACTGAAGCTTTCTTT. Encoded protein: CASSEGVWRTNTEAFF.

This clonotype has a handful of counts. The chain carries TRBV5-6 and TRBJ2-3; either TRBD1 or TRBD2 may fit D (5 bases each). Germline CDR1 and CDR2: SGHDT and YYEEEE. With 5 bases removed from V and 3 bases from J, the gap between germline ends came to 19 bases. CDR3 length: 16 residues. CDR3 in amino acids: CASSSDGDPGTDTQYF. As DNA, the CDR3 is TGTGCCAGCAGTTCCGACGGGGACCCAGGGACAGATACGCAGTATTTT. Using reference TRBV5-6 and TRBJ2-3 for the parts outside the CDR3, the full variable domain is DAGVTQSPTHLIKTRGQQVTLRCSPKSGHDTVSWYQQALGQGPQFIFQYYEEEERQRGNFPDRFSGHQFPNYSSELNVNALLLGDSALYLCASSSDGDPGTDTQYFGPGTRLTVL.

This clonotype has a handful of counts. The chain couples TRBV7-9 to TRBJ1-2, with 7 bases identical to TRBD1. The germline V gene encodes CDR1 SEHNR and CDR2 FQNEAQ (reference sequence). V lost 5 bases and J lost 3; bases outside the gene matches: 3. There are 13 residues in the CDR3. CDR3 residues: CASSPGGHYGYTF. CDR3 sequence (DNA): TGTGCCAGCAGCCCAGGGGGTCACTATGGCTACACCTTC.

This clonotype was found many times. This sequence joins TRBV4-1 and TRBJ1-2; D gene unclear. The V end lost 0 bases, the J end lost 7 bases, and 15 bases lay between the germline ends. The CDR3 spans 15 residues. Germline lookup yields CDR1 MGHRA and CDR2 YSYEKL. CDR3 region: CASSQDLRRGSGYTF. The CDR3 region has the DNA TGCGCCAGCAGCCAAGATCTCCGGCGGGGATCTGGCTACACCTTC.

This clonotype showed up many times. This rearrangement joins TRBV7-9 to TRBJ2-3; TRBD1 might be the D (5 bases). Per the germline V gene, CDR1 is SEHNR and CDR2 is FQNEAQ (reference sequence). CDR3 length equals 15 residues. Trimming left V 1 base short and J 0 bases short, with 8 bases between. The CDR3 loop is CASSLGQSSTDTQYF. The CDR3 nucleotides read TGTGCCAGCAGCTTAGGACAGTCTAGCACAGATACGCAGTATTTT.

J is TRBJ2-3 and V is TRBV20-1; the D is unclear. Germline V lookup: CDR1 DFQATT, CDR2 SNEGSKA (reference sequence). Trimming took 6 bases from V and 6 from J, leaving 13 bases between them. The CDR3 is made up of 12 amino acids. CDR3 nucleotides: TGCAGTGCCCAGGATAGTGCGGATACGCAGTATTTT. Translating it yields CSAQDSADTQYF.

V is TRBV27 and J is TRBJ1-5; 7 bases are shared with TRBD1. The V gene's germline CDR1 is MNHEY and CDR2 SMNVEV (reference sequence). J was trimmed by 0 bases and V by 6 bases; bases with no gene match: 5. The CDR3 spans 15 residues. The CDR3 is CASRPGQISNQPQHF. CDR3 nucleotides: TGTGCCAGCAGACCGGGACAGATTAGCAATCAGCCCCAGCATTTT.

Only a few counts were recorded for this clonotype. The chain joins TRBV21-1 to TRBJ2-7. TRBV21-1 is classified as a pseudogene. The CDR3 has 15 amino acids. In DNA, the CDR3 is TGTGCCAGCAACACCGAGGCGAGCGTAACCTACGAGCAGTACTTC. This encodes CASNTEASVTYEQYF.

This clonotype has more than one count but fewer than ten. This rearrangement joins TRBV6-2 or TRBV6-3 to TRBJ2-5; weak D call: TRBD2 (5 bases). Germline CDR1 MNHEY, CDR2 SVGEGT. V lost 5 bases and J 5 bases, leaving 18 bases between the germline ends. CDR3 length: 15 amino acids. In nucleotides, the CDR3 is TGTGCCAGCAGTCCTTTGGGCCTAGCAGTTGAGACCCAGTACTTC. Translating gives CASSPLGLAVETQYF.

The chain carries TRBV5-4 and TRBJ2-2, with a possible D match to TRBD2 (6 bases). V was cut by 4 bases and J by 3 bases, with 16 bases left in between. This CDR3 is 16 amino acids long. The germline gives CDR1 SGHNT, CDR2 YYREEE (reference sequence). CDR3 sequence: CASSPRGGLDTGELFF. The CDR3 DNA reads TGTGCCAGCAGCCCCCGAGGAGGGTTGGACACCGGGGAGCTGTTTTTT.

Regarding this clonotype: Since a much larger clone is just one base distant, this may be a read error. As DNA, the CDR3 is TGCAGTGCTAGGTCCCGGACAGCCCATGGCTACACCTTC. This encodes CSARSRTAHGYTF. The V gene is TRBV20-1, the J gene TRBJ1-2; D perhaps matches TRBD1 (6 bases). V was clipped by 3 bases and J by 6 bases, with 14 bases between them. Germline values: CDR1 DFQATT, CDR2 SNEGSKA (reference sequence). There are 13 residues in the CDR3.

The sample holds a few counts of this clonotype. The rearrangement uses TRBV19 and TRBJ2-1, with D hard to call. The length of the CDR3 is 12 residues. Looked up from germline, CDR1 is LNHDA and CDR2 is SQIVND (reference sequence). Trimming cost V 5 bases and J 3 bases, with 5 bases left between them. CDR3 loop: CASSADYNEQFF. DNA for the CDR3: TGTGCCAGTAGTGCGGACTACAATGAGCAGTTCTTC.

This clonotype showed up just once. At one of its ends the junction is not consistent with the germline gene, which may arise from a read error. The V call is TRBV5-1, the J call TRBJ1-2; 8 positions agree with TRBD1. The germline V gene encodes CDR1 SGHRS and CDR2 YFSETQ. The CDR3 has 13 amino acids. For the CDR3, the DNA is TGCGACAGCAGCTCTATGGACAGGGAAGGCTACACCTTC. Translating gives CDSSSMDREGYTF.

This clonotype was seen ten or more times. This chain connects TRBV20-1 to TRBJ1-1, with D unclear. The CDR3 extends over 12 amino acids. V was pared by 5 bases and J by 0 bases, with 7 bases between. From germline, CDR1 is DFQATT and CDR2 SNEGSKA (reference sequence). In DNA form, the CDR3 reads TGCAGTGCTCCCATCCTGAACACTGAAGCTTTCTTT. Translation: CSAPILNTEAFF.

This clonotype was detected ten times or more. The chain has TRBV12-3 or TRBV12-4 and TRBJ2-7; no clear D gene. Trimming removed 6 bases from V and 1 base from J, with 7 bases in between. The CDR3 runs 12 residues. This chain's CDR3 is CASSGPSYEQYF. The DNA for the CDR3 is TGTGCCAGCAGCGGGCCTTCCTACGAGCAGTACTTC.

The genes are TRBV30 and TRBJ2-3; 7 nucleotides match TRBD2. The CDR3 runs 13 residues. CDR1 and CDR2 from the germline V gene are GTSNPN and SVGIG (reference sequence). Germline trimming cut 4 bases from V and 3 bases from J; bases unmatched to any gene: 4. The CDR3: CAWNRRETDTQYF. The CDR3 nucleotides read TGTGCCTGGAACCGGCGGGAGACAGATACGCAGTATTTT.

This clonotype has at least ten counts. One end of the junction does not line up with germline, which may come from a read error. The genes are TRBV11-2 and TRBJ2-1; possible D gene TRBD2, 6 bases. CDR3 length: 14 residues. Looked up from germline, CDR1 is SGHAT and CDR2 is FQNNGV. DNA for the CDR3: TGTGCCAGCAACGGGAGACACTCCGACAATGAGCAGTTCTTC. Translation gives CASNGRHSDNEQFF.

This clonotype was observed at least ten times. The chain employs TRBV20-1 and TRBJ2-1; TRBD1 matches 9 bases. The CDR3 loop spans 14 amino acids. With V trimmed by 3 bases and J by 4 bases, 4 bases remained unmatched. Germline lookup yields CDR1 DFQATT and CDR2 SNEGSKA (reference sequence). CDR3 region: CSASPGQGYNEQFF. The CDR3 region has the DNA TGCAGTGCTAGTCCGGGACAGGGTTACAATGAGCAGTTCTTC.

This clonotype was counted many times. This sequence joins TRBV19 and TRBJ1-5, with a tentative D call TRBD1 (6 bases). The length of the CDR3 is 14 residues. Germline loops: CDR1 LNHDA, CDR2 SQIVND (reference sequence). With 7 bases removed from V and 5 bases from J, the gap between germline ends came to 15 bases. The CDR3 sequence: CASTGDTYYQPQHF. CDR3 sequence (DNA): TGTGCCAGTACCGGGGACACGTACTATCAGCCCCAGCATTTT.

The chain carries TRBV20-1 and TRBJ1-5; 9 bases agree with TRBD1. The CDR3 runs 14 residues. Germline values: CDR1 DFQATT, CDR2 SNEGSKA (reference sequence). With V trimmed by 6 bases and J by 6 bases, 9 bases remained unmatched. CDR3 DNA sequence: TGCAGTGCCGTACAGGGGGCGTACGGTCAGCCCCAGCATTTT. Its translation is CSAVQGAYGQPQHF.

This clonotype was counted at least ten times. The chain is built from TRBV4-1 and TRBJ1-1; 8 bases line up with TRBD1. The CDR3 extends over 15 amino acids. CDR1 and CDR2 (germline): MGHRA, YSYEKL. V lost 3 bases and J lost 4; bases outside the gene matches: 7. The CDR3 DNA sequence: TGCGCCAGCAGCCATTTAGGGACAGGATCCACTGAAGCTTTCTTT. Its protein product is CASSHLGTGSTEAFF.

CDR3 protein: CAWSPEAMGNEQFF. The CDR3 region has the DNA TGTGCCTGGAGTCCGGAGGCCATGGGCAATGAGCAGTTCTTC. The chain uses TRBV30 and TRBJ2-1; D might be TRBD2 (5 bases). The V end lost 2 bases, the J end lost 6 bases, and 14 bases lay between the germline ends. The CDR3 covers 14 residues. Germline V CDR1 and CDR2: GTSNPN, SVGIG (reference sequence).